Below, 4 T cell receptor beta chains from the same sample are listed, as sequenced in a study of spatial heterogeneity in lung cancer. Time point reported: sample taken at primary tumor resection. TCRdb called the 5' RACE reads again in MiXCR, with one record for every CDR3 protein. The sample has fewer than 25,000 distinct CDR3 sequences; 3.3% are singletons. The sequenced sample was PBMCs, obtained at surgery. The source is a female donor with early-stage non-small cell lung cancer.

This clonotype was counted many times. The chain uses TRBV20-1 and TRBJ2-5; no reliable D call. The CDR3 is 12 amino acids. V was trimmed by 3 bases and J by 2 bases, leaving 7 bases between them. Per the germline V gene, CDR1 is DFQATT and CDR2 is SNEGSKA (reference sequence). Here the CDR3 reads CSASFHQETQYF. The CDR3 DNA is TGCAGTGCTAGTTTCCATCAAGAGACCCAGTACTTC.

This clonotype has at least ten counts. The chain combines TRBV6-1 with TRBJ1-1; no firm D call. CDR1 is MNHNS and CDR2 is SASEGT in the germline V gene. V lost 8 bases and J 0 bases, leaving 7 bases between the germline ends. The CDR3 runs to 12 residues. The CDR3 DNA follows: TGTGCCAGCCGGACGGTGAACACTGAAGCTTTCTTT. It yields the protein CASRTVNTEAFF.

This clonotype was seen repeatedly, ten times or more. V usage is TRBV20-1 and J usage is TRBJ2-5; 13 nucleotides match TRBD2. J lost 7 bases, V lost 6 bases, and 5 bases had no gene match. Germline V gives CDR1 DFQATT, CDR2 SNEGSKA (reference sequence). The CDR3 covers 13 residues. CDR3 sequence: CSAGLAGDGTQYF. The CDR3 DNA reads TGCAGTGCAGGACTAGCGGGAGACGGGACCCAGTACTTC.

This clonotype was recorded many times. V and J are TRBV7-2 and TRBJ1-2; a possible D gene is TRBD1 (5 bases). The CDR3 consists of 12 residues. Per the germline V gene, CDR1 is SGHTA and CDR2 is FQGNSA. Trimming took off 5 bases at V and 8 bases at J, with 12 bases between the two ends. The CDR3 region is CASSIQGYGYTF. DNA of the CDR3: TGTGCCAGCAGCATTCAGGGATACGGCTACACCTTC.